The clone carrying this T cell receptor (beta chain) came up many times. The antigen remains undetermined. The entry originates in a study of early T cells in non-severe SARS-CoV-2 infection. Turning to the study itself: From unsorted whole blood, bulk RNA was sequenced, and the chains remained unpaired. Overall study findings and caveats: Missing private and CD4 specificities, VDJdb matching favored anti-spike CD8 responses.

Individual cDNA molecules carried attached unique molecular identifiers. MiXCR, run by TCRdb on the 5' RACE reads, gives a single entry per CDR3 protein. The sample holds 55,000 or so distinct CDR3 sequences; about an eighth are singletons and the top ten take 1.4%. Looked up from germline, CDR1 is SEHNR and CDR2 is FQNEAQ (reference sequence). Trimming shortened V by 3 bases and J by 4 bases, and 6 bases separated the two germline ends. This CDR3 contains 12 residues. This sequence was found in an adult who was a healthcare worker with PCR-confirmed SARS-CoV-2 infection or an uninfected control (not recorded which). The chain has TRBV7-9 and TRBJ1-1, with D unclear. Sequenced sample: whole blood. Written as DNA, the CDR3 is TGTGCCAGCAGCTTCTCGGGCACTGAAGCTTTCTTT. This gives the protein CASSFSGTEAFF. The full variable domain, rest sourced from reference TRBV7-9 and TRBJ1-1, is DTGVSQNPRHKITKRGQNVTFRCDPISEHNRLYWYRQTLGQGPEFLTYFQNEAQLEKSRLLSDRFSAERPKGSFSTLEIQRTEQGDSAMYLCASSFSGTEAFFGQGTRLTVV.